The 9 T cell receptor beta chains given below trace back to one sample, sequenced in a study of cytomegalovirus exposure and HLA in healthy donors listed by TCRdb under 2017. Library preparation was by the immunoSEQ multiplex PCR assay. For the multiplex PCR, a mixture combining 60 forward primers for TCR Vbeta segments and 13 reverse primers for TCR Jbeta segments was used. The table was pulled from immuneACCESS by TCRdb, which kept in-frame rearrangements only. Such tables lose some clones; where checked, under half of the loss comes from unresolved V genes, and the rest has no known cause. This sample gives 50,000 to 70,000 clones in total; 55% to 75% of them show up just once. Of the sample, approximately 30% is held by the ten largest clones. Sequenced input: PBMCs. Every receptor here comes from a man aged 40-49 years in good health and CMV-seropositive.

This clone was recorded a few times. CDR3 in amino acids: CASSPSYLGRDSPLHF. As DNA, the CDR3 is TGCGCCAGCAGCCCTTCGTACCTGGGGAGGGATTCACCCCTCCACTTT. The chain combines TRBV4-3 with TRBJ1-6; D is ambiguous. The germline V gene has CDR1 LGHNA and CDR2 YSLEER. The CDR3 consists of 16 residues. V was shortened by 4 bases and J by 8 bases, with 18 bases between the two germline ends.

The chain recombines TRBV7-2 with TRBJ1-2, with a tentative D call TRBD1 (6 bases). The CDR3 covers 15 residues. Trimming took 6 bases from V and 2 from J, leaving 16 bases between them. In germline, CDR1 is SGHTA, CDR2 FQGNSA. The CDR3 DNA reads TGTGCCAGCAGGCTAGCAGGGGACGGAAACTATGGCTACACCTTC. Amino acid sequence: CASRLAGDGNYGYTF. Supplemented by reference TRBV7-2 and TRBJ1-2, the full variable domain reads GAGVSQSPSNKVTEKGKDVELRCDPISGHTALYWYRQSLGQGLEFLIYFQGNSAPDKSGLPSDRFSAERTGGSVSTLTIQRTQQEDSAVYLCASRLAGDGNYGYTFGSGTRLTVV.

This clone was counted a few times. V is TRBV9 and J is TRBJ1-1; D call uncertain. V shed 3 bases and J shed 6 bases, with 12 bases lying between them. The CDR3 consists of 13 residues. Germline values: CDR1 SGDLS, CDR2 YYNGEE. The CDR3 coding sequence is TGTGCCAGCAGCGCCCAAGCGAGCGCTGAAGCTTTCTTT. This codes for CASSAQASAEAFF.

This clone was found a few times. The chain joins TRBV2 to TRBJ1-1; a weak D match, TRBD1 (6 bases). Germline assignment: CDR1 SNHLY and CDR2 FYNNEI. The CDR3 is 12 residues long. Between the trimmed V and J ends, which lost 6 bases and 6 bases, there was a span of 11 bases. In nucleotides, the CDR3 is TGTGCCAGCAGGGGGGAGGGGGCTGAAGCTTTCTTT. Translated: CASRGEGAEAFF. The full variable domain, completed using reference TRBV2 and TRBJ1-1, is EPEVTQTPSHQVTQMGQEVILRCVPISNHLYFYWYRQILGQKVEFLVSFYNNEISEKSEIFDDQFSVERPDGSNFTLKIRSTKLEDSAMYFCASRGEGAEAFFGQGTRLTVV.

This clone was detected only a few times. This chain links TRBV6-5 with TRBJ1-2; 12 nucleotides agree with TRBD1. Trimming removed 0 bases from V and 7 bases from J; junction bases left unmatched: 6. The CDR3 has 16 amino acids. CDR1 is MNHEY and CDR2 is SVGAGI in the germline V gene. CDR3 sequence: CASSYSAGTGGRGYTF. CDR3 DNA: TGTGCCAGCAGTTACTCCGCCGGGACAGGGGGCCGTGGCTACACCTTC.

The chain joins TRBV4-2 to TRBJ2-1, with D maybe TRBD2 (5 bases). V was trimmed by 0 bases and J by 10 bases, leaving 10 bases between them. From germline, CDR1 is LGHNA and CDR2 YNFKEQ. The CDR3 consists of 13 residues. CDR3 nucleotides: TGTGCCAGCAGCCAAGATCCTCCGGGGGAGCAGTTCTTC. Residues: CASSQDPPGEQFF.

The J gene is TRBJ1-5, the V gene TRBV5-4; possibly TRBD1 for D (5 bases). V lost 0 bases, J lost 6 bases, and 10 bases lay in between. This CDR3 is built from 14 residues. Per the germline V gene, CDR1 is SGHNT and CDR2 is YYREEE (reference sequence). The CDR3 sequence: CASSLDRQSQPQHF. The CDR3 bases are TGTGCCAGCAGCTTGGACAGACAGTCTCAGCCCCAGCATTTT. Using reference TRBV5-4 and TRBJ1-5 for the parts outside the CDR3, the full variable domain is ETGVTQSPTHLIKTRGQQVTLRCSSQSGHNTVSWYQQALGQGPQFIFQYYREEENGRGNFPPRFSGLQFPNYSSELNVNALELDDSALYLCASSLDRQSQPQHFGDGTRLSIL.

CDR3: CASSTGAIANTIYF. CDR3 in DNA: TGTGCCAGCAGCACAGGGGCCATCGCAAACACCATATATTTT. The chain carries TRBV7-9 and TRBJ1-3, with 7 positions matching TRBD1. The CDR3 totals 14 residues. The germline V gene encodes CDR1 SEHNR and CDR2 FQNEAQ (reference sequence). Germline trimming cut 5 bases from V and 6 bases from J; bases unmatched to any gene: 7.

The V and J genes are TRBV6-5 and TRBJ2-7; TRBD1 might be the D (5 bases). Trimming stripped 2 bases from V and 1 base from J, with 12 bases between. Germline lookup yields CDR1 MNHEY and CDR2 SVGAGI. The CDR3 sequence is 15 residues long. CDR3 bases: TGTGCCAGCAGTTACAGGGGTTATGGGTCCTACGAGCAGTACTTC. It translates to CASSYRGYGSYEQYF.